This TCR beta chain was retrieved from a study of T cells after yellow fever vaccination. In this sample, this clonotype turned up many times. 5'RACE template switching added a universal primer site and UMIs to TCR cDNA. TCRdb redid the calling of the 5' RACE reads with MiXCR, one entry per CDR3 protein. The data contain 150,000 to 200,000 distinct CDR3 sequences, approximately 6.2% of them seen just once; the ten biggest clones take up roughly 3%. The source is a man younger than 35 who received the YFV17D yellow fever vaccine. Sequenced here: CD4+ T cells sorted from PBMCs, sampled on the day of the first yellow fever vaccination.

In DNA, the CDR3 is TGTGCCAGCAGTGGGTTCGTGGGACACGAGCAGTACGTC. Encoded protein: CASSGFVGHEQYV. The J gene is TRBJ2-7, the V gene TRBV7-2, with D possibly being TRBD1 or TRBD2 (5 bases each). Deletions cut 6 bases from V and 5 bases from J, with 14 bases between. The CDR3 consists of 13 residues. The germline gives CDR1 SGHTA, CDR2 FQGNSA.